This T cell receptor beta chain was recovered during a study of long-term antiretroviral therapy in people with HIV. Trimming shortened V by 8 bases and J by 5 bases, and 16 bases separated the two germline ends. The germline CDR1 and CDR2 sequences are SNHLY and FYNNEI. CDR3 length equals 14 residues. Sequencing used immunoSEQ v3.0 at survey level. Clones were read by immunoSEQ multiplex PCR, and TCRdb kept only the in-frame ones, dropping some. The sample carries 20,000 to 30,000 clones, 70% to 90% recorded once. The study's findings and limits: Blood dates from the mid-2000s to the late 2010s, possibly under older ART regimens. Clones with expansion before ART led the repertoire at all time points. Adherence to ART, viral resistance and therapy changes lacked any data.

Notes on this clone: Its antigen remains unknown.

The rearrangement uses TRBV2 and TRBJ1-5; no clear D. The source material was unsorted PBMCs, sampled about 5 years after starting antiretroviral therapy. This clonotype was obtained from a man in his forties with HIV. The chain's CDR3 is CASAHGREYQPQHF. The CDR3 region has the DNA TGTGCCAGCGCTCACGGAAGGGAGTATCAGCCCCAGCATTTT.